Listed below are T cell receptor beta chains from one sample, sequenced in a study of T cell changes during pregnancy in multiple sclerosis. Using immunoSEQ multiplex PCR, the repertoire was profiled, and TCRdb retains in-frame clones only, with some absent. The table includes tens of thousands of clones, 93% detected once. Sequenced here: CD8+ T cells from peripheral blood mononuclear cells, sampled in the third trimester of pregnancy. The receptors shown here come from a female donor with multiple sclerosis, enrolled in a pregnancy study. The CDR3 runs from the conserved cysteine through the conserved F or W. The D gene is left open where the match is weak. Clone size is given for some rows only: seen once, a few or many times, or a class if the clone is expanded.

TRBJ1-4	NA	TRBV4-1	NA	TGCGCCAGCAGCCAGCCACCGGGAGGTGGTGAAAAACTGTTTTTT	CASSQPPGGGEKLFF
TRBJ2-1	NA	TRBV5-6	TRBD2	TGTGCCAGCACCACCGGGACTAGGGCCCTTTGGGAGCAGTTCTTC	CASTTGTRALWEQFF
TRBJ2-1	NA	TRBV2	TRBD1	TGTGCCAGCAGTGGGGACAGGCAGGGGTACAATGAGCAGTTCTTC	CASSGDRQGYNEQFF
TRBJ2-7	NA	TRBV19	TRBD1	TGTGCCAGTACTTATGGGGCAGGGGGCGCGTACGAGCAGTACTTC	CASTYGAGGAYEQYF
TRBJ1-4	NA	TRBV14	TRBD1	TGTGCCAGCAGCCCACGGGACAGGGACGAAAAACTGTTTTTT	CASSPRDRDEKLFF
TRBJ1-2	NA	TRBV2	NA	TGTGCCAGCAGTGTTGACATCTATGGCTACACCTTC	CASSVDIYGYTF
TRBJ2-5	NA	TRBV7-6	NA	TGTGCCAGCAGCTTACTAGCTAGCCACCAAGAGACCCAGTACTTC	CASSLLASHQETQYF
TRBJ2-4	NA	TRBV27	NA	TGTGCCAGCGCAGGGATAGGGGCCAAAAACATTCAGTACTTC	CASAGIGAKNIQYF
TRBJ1-2	NA	TRBV5-1	TRBD1	TGCGCCAGCAGCTCCAGGACTGGGACAGGGGCCACTGACTATGGCTACACCTTC	CASSSRTGTGATDYGYTF
TRBJ1-2	NA	TRBV7-3	TRBD1	TGTGCCAGCAGCCCAACAGGGGGCGGGGACTATGGCTACACCTTC	CASSPTGGGDYGYTF
TRBJ2-5	NA	TRBV2	TRBD1	TGTGCCAGCAGTGAATTTTGGTCTCGTCAGGGGGCACAAGAGACCCAGTACTTC	CASSEFWSRQGAQETQYF
TRBJ1-4	NA	TRBV7-9	TRBD1	TGTGCCAGCAGCCCCCCGGGACAGTATGAAAAACTGTTTTTT	CASSPPGQYEKLFF
TRBJ2-7	NA	TRBV4-1	NA	TGCGCCAGCAGCCAGTATGCAGGGGAAGGCGAGCAGTACTTC	CASSQYAGEGEQYF
TRBJ2-1	NA	TRBV11-2	NA	TGTGCCAGCAGGTCGGGCTACAATGAGCAGTTCTTC	CASRSGYNEQFF
TRBJ2-7	NA	TRBV4-1	TRBD1	TGCGCCAGCAGCCAAGATTACGGGGACAGAGACTACGAGCAGTACTTC	CASSQDYGDRDYEQYF
TRBJ2-1	NA	TRBV27	TRBD2	TGTGCCAGCAGTTTGGGAGGGCCGCACAATGAGCAGTTCTTC	CASSLGGPHNEQFF
TRBJ2-1	NA	TRBV19	NA	TGTGCCAGTAGAGTTATGGCTCTTGCCCCACCCAATGAGCAGTTCTTC	CASRVMALAPPNEQFF
TRBJ2-1	NA	TRBV5-1	TRBD2	TGCGCCAGCAGCTTGGGGAACATAGCGGGGTGCTCCTACAATGAGCAGTTCTTC	CASSLGNIAGCSYNEQFF
TRBJ2-5	NA	TRBV9	TRBD2	TGTGCCAGCAGCGACCCCAACCTCGGGGCTAGCGGGAGCGGCTTGAAAGAGACCCAGTACTTC	CASSDPNLGASGSGLKETQYF
TRBJ1-1	NA	TRBV9	NA	TGTGCCAGCAGCGTAGAGGGGATAGGGCACACTGAAGCTTTCTTT	CASSVEGIGHTEAFF
TRBJ1-5	NA	TRBV6-1	TRBD1	TGTGCCAGCAGTGATCCAGGGACAGGGCAGCCCCAGCATTTT	CASSDPGTGQPQHF
TRBJ2-7	NA	TRBV30	NA	TGTGCCTGGACCCTGACAGGTCCCGGCGAGCAGTACTTC	CAWTLTGPGEQYF
TRBJ2-7	NA	TRBV6-1	TRBD1	TGTGCCAGCAGTGCCTATCCACAGGGGGCGCGCTACGAGCAGTACTTC	CASSAYPQGARYEQYF
TRBJ2-2	NA	TRBV30	NA	TGTGCCTGGAGGCGGTCGAACACCGGGGAGCTGTTTTTT	CAWRRSNTGELFF
TRBJ2-7	NA	TRBV29-1	NA	TGCAGCGTTGAAGTCCCCGGGAACTACGAGCAGTACTTC	CSVEVPGNYEQYF
TRBJ2-7	NA	TRBV11-2	TRBD1	TGTGCCAGCAGACTCGGGACAGGGGGCTCCTACGAGCAGTACTTC	CASRLGTGGSYEQYF
TRBJ2-7	NA	TRBV7-2	NA	TGTGCCAGCAGCTTTAGCACAGGGGGAGGGTACGAGCAGTACTTC	CASSFSTGGGYEQYF
TRBJ2-1	NA	TRBV6-6	NA	TGTGCCAGGCACAGGGCGAACTACAATGAGCAGTTCTTC	CARHRANYNEQFF
TRBJ2-3	NA	TRBV14	NA	TGTGCCAGCAGCTTCCGACAGGGCACAGATACGCAGTATTTT	CASSFRQGTDTQYF
TRBJ2-6	NA	TRBV19	TRBD2	TGTGCCAGTAGTATAGCGACTAGCGCGTCCGGGGCCAACGTCCTGACTTTC	CASSIATSASGANVLTF
TRBJ1-1	NA	TRBV5-1	TRBD1	TGCGCCAGCAGCGTCCGGACAGGGGATACTGAAGCTTTCTTT	CASSVRTGDTEAFF
TRBJ2-5	NA	TRBV6-1	TRBD2	TGTGCCAGCAGTGAACCCGTGAGGAGTCTAGCGGGAGGAGAGACCCAGTACTTC	CASSEPVRSLAGGETQYF
TRBJ2-3	once	TRBV2	TRBD1	TGTGCCAGCATTCCCCTGGACAGGTCCCAGTATTTT	CASIPLDRSQYF
TRBJ2-2	NA	TRBV4-1	NA	TGCGCCAGCAGCCAGAGACTGGGAGCCCACGGGGAGCTGTTTTTT	CASSQRLGAHGELFF
TRBJ2-7	once	TRBV29-1	NA	TGCAGCGCCCTACAGGATGGCACCTACGAGCAGTACTTC	CSALQDGTYEQYF
TRBJ1-2	NA	TRBV7-9	NA	TGTGCCAGCAGCTCCCCGACCGACAGGTATGGCTACACCTTC	CASSSPTDRYGYTF
TRBJ1-1	few	TRBV30	TRBD1	TGTGCCTGGAGTGTGGCCGGACAGGGGTTGAACACTGAAGCTTTCTTT	CAWSVAGQGLNTEAFF
TRBJ2-5	NA	TRBV27	NA	TGTGCCAGCAGTTTATTGGGCCTCGGTATAGAGACCCAGTACTTC	CASSLLGLGIETQYF
TRBJ2-1	NA	TRBV21-1	NA	NA	CASSSVASGAPHEQFF
TRBJ2-3	NA	TRBV4-3	NA	TGCGCCAGCAGCCTTGGACTCGCCGCAGATACGCAGTATTTT	CASSLGLAADTQYF
TRBJ2-5	NA	TRBV19	TRBD2	TGTGCCAGGCAAAGCGCGGGGAGGCGGGAGAGGTGCGGAGAGACCCAGTACTTC	CARQSAGRRERCGETQYF
TRBJ2-7	NA	TRBV7-9	NA	TGTGCCAGCAGCAGACCCGGACGGGGATACGAGCAGTACTTC	CASSRPGRGYEQYF
TRBJ1-2	NA	TRBV30	NA	TGTGCCTGGAGTGTATCACAGGAGTATGGCTACACCTTC	CAWSVSQEYGYTF
TRBJ2-7	NA	TRBV27	NA	TGTGCCAGCAGTTTCCCAAGCGGCGAGCAGTACTTC	CASSFPSGEQYF
TRBJ2-1	NA	TRBV14	NA	TGTGCCAGCTCCAACCCGGCATCCGGGGGTTCCTACAATGAGCAGTTCTTC	CASSNPASGGSYNEQFF
TRBJ1-1	once	TRBV7-9	NA	TGTGCCAGCAGTCATGTGAACACTGAAGCTTTCTTT	CASSHVNTEAFF
TRBJ2-7	NA	TRBV19	NA	TGTGCCAGTGGAGAGCTCTACGAGCAGTACTTC	CASGELYEQYF
TRBJ2-7	once	TRBV6-1	TRBD2	TGTGCCAGCCGCGGGAGGGCCCGGTACGAGCAGTACTTC	CASRGRARYEQYF
TRBJ2-1	NA	TRBV9	TRBD2	TGTGCCAGCAGCGTATCCCATAGCGGGAGGAAGACCCATGAGCAGTTCTTC	CASSVSHSGRKTHEQFF
TRBJ1-5	NA	TRBV7-8	NA	TGTGCCAGCAGCTTAGCAGGGGCTCAGCCCCAGCATTTT	CASSLAGAQPQHF
TRBJ1-5	NA	TRBV19	NA	TGTGCCAGTAGTATGGCCGGGGGTGGAAATCAGCCCCAGCATTTT	CASSMAGGGNQPQHF
TRBJ1-1	NA	TRBV7-2	TRBD1	TGTGCCAGCACCTTTTACACGACAGGGTCGACTGAAGCTTTCTTT	CASTFYTTGSTEAFF
TRBJ1-2	NA	TRBV5-4	NA	TGTGCCAGCAGCTTGGCAGGGAACTATGGCTACACCTTC	CASSLAGNYGYTF